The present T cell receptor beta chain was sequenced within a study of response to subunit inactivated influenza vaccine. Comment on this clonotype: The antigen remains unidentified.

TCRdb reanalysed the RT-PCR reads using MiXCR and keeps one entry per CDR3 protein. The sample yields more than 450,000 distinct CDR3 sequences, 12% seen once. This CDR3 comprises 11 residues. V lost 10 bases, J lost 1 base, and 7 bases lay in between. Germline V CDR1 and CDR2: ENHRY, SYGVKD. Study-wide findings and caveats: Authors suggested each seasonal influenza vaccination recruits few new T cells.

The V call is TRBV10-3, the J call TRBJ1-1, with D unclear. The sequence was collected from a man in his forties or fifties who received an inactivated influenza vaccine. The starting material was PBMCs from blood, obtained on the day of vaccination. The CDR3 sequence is CATGTNTEAFF. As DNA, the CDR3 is TGTGCCACCGGTACGAACACTGAAGCTTTCTTT.